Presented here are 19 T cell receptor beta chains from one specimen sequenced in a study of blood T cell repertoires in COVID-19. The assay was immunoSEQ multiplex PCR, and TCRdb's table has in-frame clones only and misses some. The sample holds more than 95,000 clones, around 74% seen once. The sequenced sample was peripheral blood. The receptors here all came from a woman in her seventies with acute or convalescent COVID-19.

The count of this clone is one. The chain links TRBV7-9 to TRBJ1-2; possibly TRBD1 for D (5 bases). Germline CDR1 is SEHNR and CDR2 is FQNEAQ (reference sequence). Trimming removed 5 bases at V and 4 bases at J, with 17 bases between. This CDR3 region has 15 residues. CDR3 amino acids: CASSPADRQSYGYTF. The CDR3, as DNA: TGTGCCAGCAGCCCAGCCGATCGACAGTCCTATGGCTACACCTTC.

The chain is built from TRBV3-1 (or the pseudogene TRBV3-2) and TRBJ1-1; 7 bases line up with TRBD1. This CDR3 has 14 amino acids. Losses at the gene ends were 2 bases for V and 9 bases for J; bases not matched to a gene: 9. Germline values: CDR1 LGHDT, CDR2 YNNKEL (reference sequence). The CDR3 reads CASSQRQGLYKAFF. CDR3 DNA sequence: TGTGCCAGCAGCCAAAGACAGGGTCTATATAAAGCTTTCTTT.

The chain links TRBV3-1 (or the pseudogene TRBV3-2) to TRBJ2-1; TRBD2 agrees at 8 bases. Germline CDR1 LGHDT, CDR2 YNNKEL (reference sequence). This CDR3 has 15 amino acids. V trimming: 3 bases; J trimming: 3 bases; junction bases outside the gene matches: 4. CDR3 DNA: TGTGCCAGCAGCCATAGCGGGGCTGGCTACAATGAGCAGTTCTTC. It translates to CASSHSGAGYNEQFF.

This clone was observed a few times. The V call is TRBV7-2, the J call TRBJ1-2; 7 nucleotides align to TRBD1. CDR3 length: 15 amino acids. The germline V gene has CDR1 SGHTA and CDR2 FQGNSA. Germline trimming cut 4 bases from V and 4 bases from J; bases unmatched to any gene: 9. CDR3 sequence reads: CASSYRTQGIYGYTF. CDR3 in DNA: TGTGCCAGCAGCTACAGGACACAGGGGATCTATGGCTACACCTTC.

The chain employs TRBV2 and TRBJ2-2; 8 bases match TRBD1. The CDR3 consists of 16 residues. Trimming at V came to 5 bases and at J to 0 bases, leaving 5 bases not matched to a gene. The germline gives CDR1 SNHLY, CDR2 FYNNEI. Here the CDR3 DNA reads TGTGCCAGCAGTTACGGACAGGGAACGAACACCGGGGAGCTGTTTTTT. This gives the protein CASSYGQGTNTGELFF.

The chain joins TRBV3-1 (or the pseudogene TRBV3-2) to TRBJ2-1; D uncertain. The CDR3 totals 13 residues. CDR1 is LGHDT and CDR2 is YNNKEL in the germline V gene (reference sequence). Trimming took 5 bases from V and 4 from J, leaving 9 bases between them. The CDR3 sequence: CASSYRPYNEQFF. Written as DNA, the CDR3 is TGTGCCAGCAGCTACAGACCTTACAATGAGCAGTTCTTC.

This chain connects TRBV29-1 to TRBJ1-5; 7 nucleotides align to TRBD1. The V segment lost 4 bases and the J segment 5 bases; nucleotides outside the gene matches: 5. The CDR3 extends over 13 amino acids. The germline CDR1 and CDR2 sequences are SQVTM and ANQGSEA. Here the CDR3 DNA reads TGCAGCGTTGGACAGGGCGACTATCAGCCCCAGCATTTT. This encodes CSVGQGDYQPQHF.

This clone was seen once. The CDR3 DNA follows: TGTGCCAGTAGTATAGATCATGGGCGCACTGAGCAGTTCTTC. This codes for CASSIDHGRTEQFF. The V call is TRBV19, the J call TRBJ2-1; D remains unclear. CDR1 and CDR2 (germline): LNHDA, SQIVND (reference sequence). The V end lost 0 bases, the J end lost 9 bases, and 12 bases lay between the germline ends. There are 14 residues in the CDR3.

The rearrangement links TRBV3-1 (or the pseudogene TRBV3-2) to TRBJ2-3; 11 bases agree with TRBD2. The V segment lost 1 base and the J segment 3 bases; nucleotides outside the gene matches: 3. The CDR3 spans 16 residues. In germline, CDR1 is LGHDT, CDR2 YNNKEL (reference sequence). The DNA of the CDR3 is TGTGCCAGCAGCCAAGCCCCTAGCGGGGGGACAGATACGCAGTATTTT. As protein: CASSQAPSGGTDTQYF.

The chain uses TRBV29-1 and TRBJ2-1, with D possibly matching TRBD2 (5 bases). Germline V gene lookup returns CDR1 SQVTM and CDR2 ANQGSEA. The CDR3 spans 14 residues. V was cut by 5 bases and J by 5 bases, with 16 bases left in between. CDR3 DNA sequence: TGCAGCGTTCCGAATAGCGAGATAGACAATGAGCAGTTCTTC. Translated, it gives CSVPNSEIDNEQFF.

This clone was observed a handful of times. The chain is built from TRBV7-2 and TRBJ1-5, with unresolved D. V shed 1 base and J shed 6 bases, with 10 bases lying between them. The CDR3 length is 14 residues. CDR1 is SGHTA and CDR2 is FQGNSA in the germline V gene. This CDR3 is CASSLVSIVQPQHF. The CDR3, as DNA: TGTGCCAGCAGCTTAGTTAGCATTGTTCAGCCCCAGCATTTT.

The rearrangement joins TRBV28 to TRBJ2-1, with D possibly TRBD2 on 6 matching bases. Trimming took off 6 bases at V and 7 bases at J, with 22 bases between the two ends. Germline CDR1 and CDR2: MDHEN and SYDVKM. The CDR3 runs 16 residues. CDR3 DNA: TGTGCCAGCAGGACCAGCGGGTTTGCCTACCAAAATGAGCAGTTCTTC. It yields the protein CASRTSGFAYQNEQFF.

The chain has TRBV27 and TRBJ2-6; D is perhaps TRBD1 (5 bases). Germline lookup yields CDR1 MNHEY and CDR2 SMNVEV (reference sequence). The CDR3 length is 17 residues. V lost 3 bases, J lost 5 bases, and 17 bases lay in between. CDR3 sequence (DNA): TGTGCCAGCAGTTTCGGGCAGGGAACGATACGGGCCAACGTCCTGACTTTC. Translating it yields CASSFGQGTIRANVLTF.

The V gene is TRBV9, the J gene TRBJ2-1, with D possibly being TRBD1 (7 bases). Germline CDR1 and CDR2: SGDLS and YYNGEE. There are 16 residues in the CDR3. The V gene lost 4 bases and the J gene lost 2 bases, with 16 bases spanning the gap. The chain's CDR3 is CASSPSGGPAYNEQFF. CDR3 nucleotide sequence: TGTGCCAGCAGCCCATCAGGGGGGCCTGCCTACAATGAGCAGTTCTTC.

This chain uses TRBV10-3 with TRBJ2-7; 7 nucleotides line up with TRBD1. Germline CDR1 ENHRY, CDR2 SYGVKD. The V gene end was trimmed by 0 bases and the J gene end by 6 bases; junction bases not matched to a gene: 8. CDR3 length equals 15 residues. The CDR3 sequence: CAISESSGGGSEQYF. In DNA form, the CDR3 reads TGTGCCATCAGTGAGTCTTCAGGGGGTGGGAGCGAGCAGTACTTC.

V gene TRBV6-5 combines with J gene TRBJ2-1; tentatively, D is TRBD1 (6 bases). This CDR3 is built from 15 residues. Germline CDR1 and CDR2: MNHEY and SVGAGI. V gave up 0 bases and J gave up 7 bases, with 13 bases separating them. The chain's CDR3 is CASSYSMGAGNEQFF. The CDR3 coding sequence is TGTGCCAGCAGTTACTCGATGGGGGCTGGTAATGAGCAGTTCTTC.

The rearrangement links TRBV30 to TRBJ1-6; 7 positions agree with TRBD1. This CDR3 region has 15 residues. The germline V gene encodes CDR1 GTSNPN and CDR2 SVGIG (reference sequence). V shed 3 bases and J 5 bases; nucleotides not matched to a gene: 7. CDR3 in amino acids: CAWRQVQGNNSPLHF. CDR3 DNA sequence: TGTGCCTGGAGACAGGTACAGGGGAATAATTCACCCCTCCACTTT.

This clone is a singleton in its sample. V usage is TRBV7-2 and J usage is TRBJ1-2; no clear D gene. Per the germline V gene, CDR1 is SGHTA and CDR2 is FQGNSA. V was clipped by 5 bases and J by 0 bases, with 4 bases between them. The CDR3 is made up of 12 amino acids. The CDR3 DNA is TGTGCCAGCAGCGTCTCTAACTATGGCTACACCTTC. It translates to CASSVSNYGYTF.

CDR3 coding DNA: TGTGCCAGCAGCTTAGAGAGGACAGGGGGTGGCTACACCTTC. Its translation is CASSLERTGGGYTF. This chain uses TRBV7-8 with TRBJ1-2, with 10 bases matching TRBD1. Trimming took 1 base from V and 7 from J; bases not matched to a gene: 3. Germline CDR1 reads SGHVS; CDR2 reads FQNEAQ. This CDR3 is built from 14 residues.